This T cell receptor (beta chain) was identified in a study of blood T cell repertoires in COVID-19. The wider study: COVID-19 samples, acute and convalescent, were from the United States, Italy and Spain. PBMCs, B-cell-depleted T cells, or T cells provided the cDNA or gDNA that made up the material.

In the original analysis: Reference gene primer amplification gave nucleated cell count estimates. TCRdb's copy holds only in-frame clones and misses some; the assay was immunoSEQ multiplex PCR. D and trimming come from the DNA, and the V and J calls and clone size come from that table. Seen here are 250,000 to 350,000 clones, 85% to 90% observed once, and the top ten hold approximately 0.84%. The CDR3 length is 14 residues. Per germline, CDR1 MNHEY and CDR2 SVGAGI. Trimming took off 2 bases at V and 0 bases at J, with 5 bases between the two ends. The V call is TRBV6-5, the J call TRBJ1-3; no clear D. This TCR derives from a young man with acute or convalescent COVID-19. The specimen was peripheral blood. The CDR3 loop is CASSYESSGNTIYF. In nucleotides, the CDR3 is TGTGCCAGCAGTTACGAGAGCTCTGGAAACACCATATATTTT.